This T cell receptor beta chain comes out of a study of blood T cell repertoires in COVID-19 (dated by TCRdb to 2019 to 2021). Some background on the complete study: Samples from collaborators originated in the United States, Italy and Spain and spanned both the acute and convalescent phases of COVID-19. The samples were drawn from the first 160 participants of the ongoing ImmuneRACE study and from 1,254 subjects provided by 6 global collaborators. A de-identified subject ID, COVID-19 status, age in years and sex were almost always included in the sample metadata. A freely available public database, intended as a resource for researchers studying the immune response to SARS-CoV-2, is where the repertoires were released. The prospective study material was composed of cDNA or gDNA derived from T cells, B-cell-depleted T cells, or PBMCs. The dataset comprised deeply sampled blood TCRbeta repertoires from subjects exposed to, actively infected with, or recovered from COVID-19. HLA class I and class II types, where available, came from metadata supplied by the sample provider rather than from assay-based typing.

TCRbeta CDR3 regions were amplified from genomic DNA using the immunoSEQ Assay, a bias-controlled multiplex PCR. Under the source paper's analysis protocol: The number of nucleated cells in each sample was estimated by amplification of reference gene primers within the assay. To quantify the absolute abundance of each unique TCRbeta CDR3 rearrangement, sequence reads were collapsed and filtered. For each sample, productive Simpson clonality was calculated by taking the square root of Simpson's diversity index across productive rearrangements. Held by TCRdb, this immuneACCESS table contains in-frame sequences only and omits some clones. Under half of the omission traces to an unresolved V gene where checked; the cause of the rest is unknown. The V and J calls and the clone size are those of that table, but D and trimming were determined from the DNA. This sample lists about 400,000 clones; 70% to 90% were detected once. The ten biggest clones cover more than 2% of the sample.

The full study reports these points: The quantity of clinical and demographic metadata differed by source and by participant and was supplied without curation.

In this sample, this clone turned up once. Its antigen has not been determined. Nothing much larger sits one base from this clone, and base qualities are not available. Participants in the prospective study were aged roughly 18 to 100 years, lived in under 30 United States geographic areas, and enrolled through a virtual design. In the prospective study, participants were assigned to cohorts based on the clinical history participants reported in a screening survey and a study questionnaire. Mobile phlebotomists in the prospective study collected whole blood, serum and a nasopharyngeal or oropharyngeal swab from every participant. Prospective study participants could optionally give additional blood draws and questionnaires over a roughly two-month period. Blood samples from the prospective study were shipped frozen or at room temperature prior to DNA extraction. The specimen was PBMCs or T cells enriched from blood (not recorded which). The TCR originated in a woman in her 40s with acute COVID-19.

The nucleotide sequence reads TGTGCCAGCTCACCACCATTCCCAGGGTTAGGTGGCTACACCTTC. Translated, this gives CASSPPFPGLGGYTF. The V and J genes are TRBV18 and TRBJ1-2; D gene: possibly TRBD1, on 5 matching bases. The CDR3, from cysteine to phenylalanine, totals 15 residues. Only the CDR3 region is kept as DNA, spanning 45 bases read in frame from base 1. Sequences KGHSH (CDR1) and LQKENI (CDR2) are obtained from the germline V gene. Trimming at the junction amounts to 0 bases on V and 7 bases on J, and the germline ends lie 15 bases apart. This CDR3, with the reference TRBV18 and TRBJ1-2 proteins standing in past its ends, gives the full variable domain NAGVMQNPRHLVRRRGQEARLRCSPMKGHSHVYWYRQLPEEGLKFMVYLQKENIIDESGMPKERFSAEFPKEGPSILRIQQVVRGDSAAYFCASSPPFPGLGGYTFGSGTRLTVV.